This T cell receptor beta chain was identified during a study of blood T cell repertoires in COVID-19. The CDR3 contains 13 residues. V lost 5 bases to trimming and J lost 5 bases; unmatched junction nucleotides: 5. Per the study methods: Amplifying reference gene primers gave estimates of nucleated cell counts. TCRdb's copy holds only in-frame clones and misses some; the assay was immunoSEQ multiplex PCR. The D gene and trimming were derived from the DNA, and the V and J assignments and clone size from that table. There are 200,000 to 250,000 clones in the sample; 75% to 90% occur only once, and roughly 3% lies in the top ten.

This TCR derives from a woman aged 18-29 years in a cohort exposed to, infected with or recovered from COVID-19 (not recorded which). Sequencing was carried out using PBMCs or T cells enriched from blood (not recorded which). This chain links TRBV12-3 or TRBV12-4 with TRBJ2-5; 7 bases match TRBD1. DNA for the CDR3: TGTGCCAGCAGTACCACAGGGGTCGAGACCCAGTACTTC. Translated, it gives CASSTTGVETQYF.